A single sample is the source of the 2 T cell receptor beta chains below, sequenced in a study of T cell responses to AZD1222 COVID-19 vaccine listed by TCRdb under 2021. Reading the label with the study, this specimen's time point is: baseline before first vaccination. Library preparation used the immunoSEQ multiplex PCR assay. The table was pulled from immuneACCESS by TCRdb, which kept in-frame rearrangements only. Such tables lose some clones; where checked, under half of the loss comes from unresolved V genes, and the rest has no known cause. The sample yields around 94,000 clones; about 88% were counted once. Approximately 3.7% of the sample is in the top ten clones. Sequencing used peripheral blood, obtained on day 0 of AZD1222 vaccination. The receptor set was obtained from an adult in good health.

This CDR3 reads CASSLGSPRNTEAFF. Written as DNA, the CDR3 is TGTGCCAGCAGCTTAGGATCCCCGAGGAACACTGAAGCTTTCTTT. This chain uses TRBV7-2 with TRBJ1-1; no reliable D call. CDR3 length: 15 amino acids. V was clipped by 1 base and J by 1 base, with 10 bases between them. Germline assignment: CDR1 SGHTA and CDR2 FQGNSA.

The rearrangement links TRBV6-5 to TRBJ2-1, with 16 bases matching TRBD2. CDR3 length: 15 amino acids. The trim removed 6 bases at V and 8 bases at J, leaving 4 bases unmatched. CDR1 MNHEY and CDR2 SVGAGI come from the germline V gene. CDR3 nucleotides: TGTGCCAGCAGCGGGACTAGCGGGGGGGGACATGAGCAGTTCTTC. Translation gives CASSGTSGGGHEQFF.